This T cell receptor (beta chain) was sequenced during a study of PD-1 blockade in mismatch repair-deficient tumors. As for the study in general: Enrolled about 2013-2017, patients had progressing, pretreated mismatch repair-deficient cancers of about a dozen types. Study-level results: Tumor-resident clones, often absent from pretreatment blood, expanded after pembrolizumab and then contracted.

Germline V CDR1 and CDR2: MNHEY, SVGAGI. Losses at the gene ends were 6 bases for V and 2 bases for J; bases not matched to a gene: 6. This CDR3 spans 15 amino acids. Concerning this clone: The antigen is not known.

Produced via immunoSEQ multiplex PCR; TCRdb's table is partial and in-frame only. The sample records some 110,000 clones, 60% to 85% being singletons. The chain uses TRBV6-5 and TRBJ2-7; 11 bases are a match to TRBD1. This clonotype was obtained from an adult with mismatch repair-deficient cancer. The material was peripheral blood, obtained 60 weeks after starting pembrolizumab. The CDR3 coding sequence is TGTGCCAGCAGCCTCCGGGACAGGGGGACCTACGAGCAGTACTTC. This translates into CASSLRDRGTYEQYF.